A single sample gave rise to the 18 T cell receptor beta chains below, sequenced in a study of PD-1 blockade in classical Hodgkin lymphoma. No patient escaped relapse after autologous stem cell transplantation, and brentuximab vedotin exposure varied. Clones were read by immunoSEQ multiplex PCR, and TCRdb kept only the in-frame ones, dropping some. The data hold about 58,000 clones, with 75% to 95% observed a single time. This sample comprised peripheral blood mononuclear cells (PBMCs), obtained before the second cycle of nivolumab. These receptors came from a human donor with classical Hodgkin lymphoma.

V gene TRBV7-2 combines with J gene TRBJ2-2; D gene ambiguous. This CDR3 region has 16 residues. V dropped 1 base and J dropped 6 bases, with 15 bases sitting between them. Germline V CDR1 and CDR2: SGHTA, FQGNSA. The CDR3 sequence is CASSLVHWGPAGELFF. The CDR3 DNA reads as TGTGCCAGCAGCTTAGTACATTGGGGTCCCGCCGGGGAGCTGTTTTTT.

The chain recombines TRBV7-8 with TRBJ2-5, with a possible D match to TRBD2 (6 bases). Germline V gene sequence: CDR1 SGHVS, CDR2 FQNEAQ. The CDR3 runs to 15 residues. Deletions cut 1 base from V and 7 bases from J, with 16 bases between. CDR3 nucleotide sequence: TGTGCCAGCAGCTTAGATCCGGGAGCAGGTGGGACCCAGTACTTC. This translates into CASSLDPGAGGTQYF.

This CDR3 is CASSLAPLIGQATGELFF. DNA of the CDR3: TGTGCCAGCAGCTTAGCACCTTTAATTGGACAGGCCACCGGGGAGCTGTTTTTT. V usage is TRBV11-1 and J usage is TRBJ2-2; 7 nucleotides line up with TRBD1. Germline loops: CDR1 SGHAT, CDR2 FQDESV (reference sequence). This CDR3 comprises 18 residues. V lost 0 bases, J lost 4 bases, and 11 bases stayed unmatched.

This chain connects TRBV9 to TRBJ2-5; a possible D gene is TRBD2 (6 bases). V shed 0 bases and J shed 2 bases, with 11 bases lying between them. The CDR3 is made up of 15 amino acids. Looked up from germline, CDR1 is SGDLS and CDR2 is YYNGEE. The CDR3 loop reads CASSVGASAQETQYF. Here the CDR3 DNA reads TGTGCCAGCAGCGTAGGGGCTAGCGCTCAAGAGACCCAGTACTTC.

CDR3 region: CATGGRGPGETQYF. In nucleotides, the CDR3 is TGTGCCACCGGTGGTAGAGGCCCCGGGGAGACCCAGTACTTC. The genes are TRBV2 and TRBJ2-5; D uncertain. Trimming removed 10 bases from V and 5 bases from J, with 20 bases in between. The CDR3 sequence is 14 residues long. CDR1 is SNHLY, CDR2 FYNNEI, per germline.

This chain's CDR3 is CASSLGYAREGSYNEQFF. CDR3 coding DNA: TGTGCCAGCAGCTTAGGTTACGCGCGGGAGGGCTCCTACAATGAGCAGTTCTTC. The V and J genes are TRBV11-2 and TRBJ2-1; 9 bases line up with TRBD2. The trim removed 1 base at V and 0 bases at J, leaving 7 bases unmatched. Germline-derived CDR1 and CDR2 are SGHAT and FQNNGV. The CDR3 is made up of 18 amino acids.

The genes are TRBV5-4 and TRBJ2-3, with TRBD2 matching 16 bases. The CDR3 totals 17 residues. Trimming removed 4 bases from V and 4 bases from J; junction bases left unmatched: 6. In germline, CDR1 is SGHNT, CDR2 YYREEE (reference sequence). The CDR3 nucleotides are TGTGCCAGCAGCCCGGGACTAGCGGGGGGGCGGGCAGATACGCAGTATTTT. Encoded protein: CASSPGLAGGRADTQYF. The complete variable domain, with remaining parts taken from reference TRBV5-4 and TRBJ2-3, reads ETGVTQSPTHLIKTRGQQVTLRCSSQSGHNTVSWYQQALGQGPQFIFQYYREEENGRGNFPPRFSGLQFPNYSSELNVNALELDDSALYLCASSPGLAGGRADTQYFGPGTRLTVL.

This CDR3 reads CASSQDHGPREQYF. Here the CDR3 DNA reads TGCGCCAGCAGCCAAGATCACGGCCCGAGGGAGCAGTACTTC. The V gene is TRBV4-3, the J gene TRBJ2-7; D is ambiguous. The CDR3 totals 14 residues. Germline CDR1 is LGHNA and CDR2 is YSLEER. V was pared by 0 bases and J by 7 bases, with 13 bases between.

Only a few counts were recorded for this clone. The identical CDR3 is also encoded by other nucleotide sequences in the sample. V gene TRBV7-7 combines with J gene TRBJ2-7; perhaps TRBD1 as D (5 bases). This CDR3 is 15 amino acids long. Germline loops: CDR1 SSHAT, CDR2 FNYEAQ (reference sequence). The V end lost 1 base, the J end lost 2 bases, and 12 bases lay between the germline ends. The DNA of the CDR3 is TGTGCCAGCAGCTTAGGGGCAGGGCCAACCTACGAGCAGTACTTC. Its protein is CASSLGAGPTYEQYF.

The chain recombines TRBV18 with TRBJ1-2; a possible D gene is TRBD1 (6 bases). Germline lookup yields CDR1 KGHSH and CDR2 LQKENI. There are 15 residues in the CDR3. Trimming pared 3 bases from V and 0 bases from J, leaving 11 bases between. As DNA, the CDR3 is TGTGCCAGCTCACCGGGGACAAAATCTAACTATGGCTACACCTTC. It yields the protein CASSPGTKSNYGYTF.

The rearrangement joins TRBV9 to TRBJ2-1; 12 nucleotides align to TRBD1. Germline V gene sequence: CDR1 SGDLS, CDR2 YYNGEE. This CDR3 has 19 amino acids. V trimming: 2 bases; J trimming: 8 bases; junction bases outside the gene matches: 17. The CDR3 DNA reads TGTGCCAGCAGCGTCCTGGGACAGGGGGCTGCGGGGGCGTACGATGAGCAGTTCTTC. It is translated as CASSVLGQGAAGAYDEQFF.

The V call is TRBV7-6, the J call TRBJ1-4, with a tentative D call TRBD1 (6 bases). V was pared by 1 base and J by 3 bases, with 12 bases between. CDR1 is SGHVS, CDR2 FNYEAQ, per germline. The CDR3 is 16 residues long. The CDR3 region has the DNA TGTGCCAGCAGCTTAGAACAGGGAATGGCTAATGAAAAACTGTTTTTT. It encodes CASSLEQGMANEKLFF.

To note about this clone: This sample includes further DNA sequences coding for the same CDR3. V and J are TRBV28 and TRBJ1-4; no clear D gene. The CDR3 extends over 13 amino acids. Looked up from germline, CDR1 is MDHEN and CDR2 is SYDVKM. V gave up 6 bases and J gave up 0 bases, with 5 bases separating them. CDR3 in DNA: TGTGCCAGCAGCCGAACAACTAATGAAAAACTGTTTTTT. It specifies CASSRTTNEKLFF.

A note on this clone: An end of the junction does not agree with germline; a read error may underlie this. The chain combines TRBV15 with TRBJ2-2; possible D gene TRBD1, 5 bases. The CDR3 has 16 amino acids. Germline V gives CDR1 LNHNV, CDR2 YYDKDF (reference sequence). CDR3 sequence reads: CATGRGQSIGTGELFF. The CDR3 region has the DNA TGTGCCACCGGCAGAGGACAATCGATTGGAACCGGGGAGCTGTTTTTT.

The V gene is TRBV7-2, the J gene TRBJ2-1; 7 bases fit TRBD1. The CDR3 extends over 14 amino acids. V dropped 1 base and J dropped 7; count of bases not matched to a gene: 4. Germline V gene lookup returns CDR1 SGHTA and CDR2 FQGNSA. The DNA of the CDR3 is TGTGCCAGCAGCTTAGGACAGGGTGGGAATGAGCAGTTCTTC. Translated, it gives CASSLGQGGNEQFF.

V gene TRBV14 combines with J gene TRBJ1-4, with D possibly TRBD1 on 5 matching bases. Germline V lookup: CDR1 SGHDN, CDR2 FVKESK. The V and J ends lost 2 bases and 8 bases respectively, with 21 bases between them. The length of the CDR3 is 17 residues. CDR3 nucleotide sequence: TGTGCCAGCAGCCAAAAGGTTATGGGTAGGGGCAACGAAAAACTGTTTTTT. Amino acids: CASSQKVMGRGNEKLFF.

J is TRBJ2-3 and V is TRBV19; D gene uncertain. Germline V gene data show CDR1 as LNHDA and CDR2 as SQIVND (reference sequence). CDR3 size: 12 residues. The germline V and J ends were trimmed by 2 bases and 5 bases, with 5 bases remaining between them. The CDR3 here is CASSILGDTQYF. In nucleotides, the CDR3 is TGTGCCAGTAGTATACTAGGAGATACGCAGTATTTT.

The chain joins TRBV5-1 to TRBJ2-3; 8 nucleotides align to TRBD2. The CDR3 loop spans 17 amino acids. From germline, CDR1 is SGHRS and CDR2 YFSETQ. V lost 3 bases, J lost 4 bases, and 13 bases stayed unmatched. CDR3 nucleotides: TGCGCCAGCAGCTCGGCGGGAGGCGCTGTTCTTTCAGATACGCAGTATTTT. Translating it yields CASSSAGGAVLSDTQYF.